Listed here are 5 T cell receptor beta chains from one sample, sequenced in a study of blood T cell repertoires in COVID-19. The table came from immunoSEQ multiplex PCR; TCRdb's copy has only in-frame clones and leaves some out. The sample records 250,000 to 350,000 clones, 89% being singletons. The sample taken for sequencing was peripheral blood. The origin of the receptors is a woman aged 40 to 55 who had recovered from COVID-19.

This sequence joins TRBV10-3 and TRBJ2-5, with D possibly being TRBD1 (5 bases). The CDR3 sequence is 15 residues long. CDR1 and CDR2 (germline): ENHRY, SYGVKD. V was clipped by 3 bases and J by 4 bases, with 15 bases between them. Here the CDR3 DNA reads TGTGCCATCAGTGACGGCAGGGCGCAAGGAGAGACCCAGTACTTC. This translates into CAISDGRAQGETQYF.

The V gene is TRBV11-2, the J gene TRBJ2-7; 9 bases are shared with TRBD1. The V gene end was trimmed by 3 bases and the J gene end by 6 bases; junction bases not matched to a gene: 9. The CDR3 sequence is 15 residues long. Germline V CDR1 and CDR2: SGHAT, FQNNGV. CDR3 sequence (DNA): TGTGCCAGCAGCTTCGACGGACAGGGGCCCACCGAGCAGTACTTC. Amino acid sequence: CASSFDGQGPTEQYF.

The CDR3, as DNA: TGTGCCAGCTCACCGATGGGCAGATCCTACGAGCAGTACTTC. Protein sequence: CASSPMGRSYEQYF. V usage is TRBV18 and J usage is TRBJ2-7; the D is unclear. The CDR3 is made up of 14 amino acids. The V gene lost 3 bases and the J gene lost 1 base, with 10 bases spanning the gap. CDR1 is KGHSH, CDR2 LQKENI, per germline.

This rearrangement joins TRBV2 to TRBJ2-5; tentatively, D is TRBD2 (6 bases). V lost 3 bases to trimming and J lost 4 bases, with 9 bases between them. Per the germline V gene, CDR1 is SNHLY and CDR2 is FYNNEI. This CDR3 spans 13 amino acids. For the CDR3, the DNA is TGTGCCAGCAGTGAGGGCGGGATAGAGACCCAGTACTTC. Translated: CASSEGGIETQYF. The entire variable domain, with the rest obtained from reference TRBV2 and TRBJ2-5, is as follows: EPEVTQTPSHQVTQMGQEVILRCVPISNHLYFYWYRQILGQKVEFLVSFYNNEISEKSEIFDDQFSVERPDGSNFTLKIRSTKLEDSAMYFCASSEGGIETQYFGPGTRLLVL.

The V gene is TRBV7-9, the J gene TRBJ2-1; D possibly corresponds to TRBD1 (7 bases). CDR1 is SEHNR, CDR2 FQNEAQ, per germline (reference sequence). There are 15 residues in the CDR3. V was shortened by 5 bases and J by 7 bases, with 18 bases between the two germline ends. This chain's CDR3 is CASSRGTDAGNEQFF. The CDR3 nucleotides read TGTGCCAGCAGCCGAGGGACAGACGCGGGGAATGAGCAGTTCTTC.